This TCR beta chain was identified in a study of shared clonotypes between healthy human individuals. CCR7-negative CD45RA+ TemRA cells were combined with CD45RO+ cells to form CD8 memory. CDR1 is SGHAT and CDR2 is FQNNGV in the germline V gene. The CDR3 totals 17 residues. Deletions cut 5 bases from V and 0 bases from J, with 19 bases between. Produced via immunoSEQ multiplex PCR; TCRdb's table is partial and in-frame only. The repertoire holds hundreds of thousands of clones, about 96% seen once, with about 0.34% in the top ten. Sequenced input: memory CD8+ T cells sorted from blood. Sample subset: CD45RO+ cells pooled with CCR7-negative TemRA cells. This chain links TRBV11-2 with TRBJ1-1, with D unclear. This TCR derives from a young man in good health. The CDR3, as DNA: TGTGCCAGCAGCCCTATAGGTTTTCGTAGGGTGAACACTGAAGCTTTCTTT. Protein product: CASSPIGFRRVNTEAFF.